This record covers a single TCR beta chain. Study processing details: Amplifying reference gene primers gave estimates of nucleated cell counts. Sequenced by immunoSEQ multiplex PCR; TCRdb stores in-frame clones only, minus some. Clonal size and the V and J genes are those of that table, whereas D and trimming came from the DNA. The table lists around 46,000 clones, 75% to 90% of them singletons. The sample belongs to a study of blood T cell repertoires in COVID-19. Overall study: Acute-phase and convalescent COVID-19 samples originated in the United States, Italy and Spain. T cells, B-cell-depleted T cells, or PBMCs supplied cDNA or gDNA.

The receptor's source is a human donor in a cohort sampled during active COVID-19. Sequenced material: peripheral blood.

The CDR3 here is CASRRTGGGDTQYF. The CDR3 coding sequence is TGTGCCAGCAGAAGGACAGGGGGCGGAGATACGCAGTATTTT. The chain recombines TRBV6-5 with TRBJ2-3; TRBD1 aligns across 11 bases. This CDR3 comprises 14 residues. Germline CDR1 MNHEY, CDR2 SVGAGI. V shed 6 bases and J 5 bases; nucleotides not matched to a gene: 4.